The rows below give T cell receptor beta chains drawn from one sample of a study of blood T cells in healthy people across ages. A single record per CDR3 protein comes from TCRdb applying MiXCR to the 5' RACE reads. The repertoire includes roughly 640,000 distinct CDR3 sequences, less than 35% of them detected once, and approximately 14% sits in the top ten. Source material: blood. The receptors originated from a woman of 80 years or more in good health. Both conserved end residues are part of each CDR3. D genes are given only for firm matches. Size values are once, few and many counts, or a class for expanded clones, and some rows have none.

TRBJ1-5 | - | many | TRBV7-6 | TGTGCCAGCAGCCTGATCGACAGTGATCAGCCCCAGCATTTT | CASSLIDSDQPQHF
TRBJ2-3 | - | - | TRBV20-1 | TGCAGTGCTAGGGAGGAGAGCACAGATACGCAGTATTTT | CSAREESTDTQYF
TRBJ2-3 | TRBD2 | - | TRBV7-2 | TGTGCCAGCAGGCTAGCGGGGGGGAGAGCAGATACGCAGTATTTT | CASRLAGGRADTQYF
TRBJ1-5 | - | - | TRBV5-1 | TGCGCCAGCAGCTTGGAGGGAGCGGGGGGTCAGCCCCAGCATTTT | CASSLEGAGGQPQHF
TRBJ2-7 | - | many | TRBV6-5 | TGTGCCAGCAGTTACTCATCGGCGGTACACGAGCAGTACTTC | CASSYSSAVHEQYF
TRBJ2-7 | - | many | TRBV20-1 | TGCAGTGCTAGAGTTTTCCCTAGGATACAAGGCGAGCAGTACTTC | CSARVFPRIQGEQYF
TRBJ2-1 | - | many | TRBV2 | TGTGCCAGCAGGTCTACAGGGAGAACCTACAATGAGCAGTTCTTC | CASRSTGRTYNEQFF
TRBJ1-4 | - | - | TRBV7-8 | TGTGCCAGCAGCTTCGCCCTGGGACAAAATGAAAAGCTGTTTTTT | CASSFALGQNEKLFF
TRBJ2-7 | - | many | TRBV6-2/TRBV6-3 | TGTGCCAGCAGTTACTCCGGAGGACAGGAGGGATTCGAGCAGTACTTC | CASSYSGGQEGFEQYF
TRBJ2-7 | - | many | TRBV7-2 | TGTGCCAGCAGCTTCCGGATTTCCTACGAGCAGTACTTC | CASSFRISYEQYF
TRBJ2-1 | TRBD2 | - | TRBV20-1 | TGCAGTGCTAGAGATCAACCAGCGGGAAGGCATCGGTCCTACAATGAGCAGTTCTTC | CSARDQPAGRHRSYNEQFF
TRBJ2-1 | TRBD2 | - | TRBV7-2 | TGTGCCAGCAGCAGGAAGAGGGAGGCCGGGAGGGCCTACTCCTACAATGAGCAGTTCTTC | CASSRKREAGRAYSYNEQFF
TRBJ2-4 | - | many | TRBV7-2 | TGTGCCAGCAGCTTAGCGCTTCGGCAGTTAGCCAAAAACATTCAGTACTTC | CASSLALRQLAKNIQYF
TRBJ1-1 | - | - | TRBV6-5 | TGTGCCAGCAGAGAGGGACACCCGAACACTGAAGCTTTCTTT | CASREGHPNTEAFF
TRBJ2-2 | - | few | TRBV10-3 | TGTGCCATCAGGGTTGGGGACCTATATCAAGGGGAGCTGTTTTTT | CAIRVGDLYQGELFF
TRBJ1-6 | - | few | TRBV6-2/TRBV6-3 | TGTGCCAGCAGTTACTCGGCATGGAATTCACCCCTCCACTTT | CASSYSAWNSPLHF
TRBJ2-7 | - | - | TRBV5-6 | TGTGCCAGCAGCTTAGGGAACGAGGTCGGTGCCTACGAGCAGTACTTC | CASSLGNEVGAYEQYF
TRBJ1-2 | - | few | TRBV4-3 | TGCGCCAGCAGCCAAGGAGGGGGGGCGGCTAACTATGGCTACACCTTC | CASSQGGGAANYGYTF
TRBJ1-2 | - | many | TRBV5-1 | TGCGCCAGCAATCTTGGAGTGGGAGACTCCGACACCTTC | CASNLGVGDSDTF
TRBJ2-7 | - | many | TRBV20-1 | TGCAGTGCTCGACTAGTCCGCGAGCAGTACTTC | CSARLVREQYF
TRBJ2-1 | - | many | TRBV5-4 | TGTGCCAGCAGCTCTGTCGTAAGGAGCGATGAGCAGTTCTTC | CASSSVVRSDEQFF
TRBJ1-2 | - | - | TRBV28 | TGTGCCGGCAGGGATACTAACTATGGCTACACCTTC | CAGRDTNYGYTF
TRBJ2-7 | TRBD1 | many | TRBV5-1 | TGCGCCAGCAGCTTGGGACAGGGGGTCGACGAGCAGTACTTC | CASSLGQGVDEQYF
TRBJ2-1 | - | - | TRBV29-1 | TGCAGCGTCCTCGGGACCGAAAGCTCCTACAATGAGCAGTTCTTC | CSVLGTESSYNEQFF
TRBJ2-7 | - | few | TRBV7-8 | TGTGTCAGCAGCTTAGAGGCAGACTTCTACGAGCAGTACTTC | CVSSLEADFYEQYF
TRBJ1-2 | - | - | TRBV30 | TGTGCCTGGATCAGTGCGGGACTCCTCTATGGCTACACCTTC | CAWISAGLLYGYTF
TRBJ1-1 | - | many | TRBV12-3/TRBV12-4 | TGTGCCAGCAGTCAAACAGGGATGAACACTGAAGCTTTCTTT | CASSQTGMNTEAFF
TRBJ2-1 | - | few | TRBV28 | TGTGCCAGCAGTTCCCACGGAACGGGACGGAACTTCAAGTTCTTC | CASSSHGTGRNFKFF
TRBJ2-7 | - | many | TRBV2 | TGTGCCAGCAGTGAAGGGTTCGGCTCCTACGAGCAGTACTTC | CASSEGFGSYEQYF
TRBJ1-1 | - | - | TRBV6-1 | TGTGCCAGCAGTGCACTCGGAGGGGGGAACACTGAAGCTTTCTTT | CASSALGGGNTEAFF
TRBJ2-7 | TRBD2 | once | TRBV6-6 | TGTGCCGCCAGCGGGGCTACTAGTTACGAGCAGTACTTC | CAASGATSYEQYF
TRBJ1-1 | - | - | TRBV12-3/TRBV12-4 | TGTGTCAGCAGTTTAGGAGGGAGGACTGAAGCTTTCTTT | CVSSLGGRTEAFF
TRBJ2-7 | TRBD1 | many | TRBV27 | TGTGCCAGCAGGCCCCGGGACAGCGACATTCACGAGCAGTACTTC | CASRPRDSDIHEQYF
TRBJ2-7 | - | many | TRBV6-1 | TGTGCCACGCAAAACCGGGACACTTCCTACGAGCAGTACTTC | CATQNRDTSYEQYF
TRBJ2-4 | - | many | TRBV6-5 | TGTGCCAGCAGTGCTACAGGGAGTAGGGCCAAAAACATTCAGTACTTC | CASSATGSRAKNIQYF
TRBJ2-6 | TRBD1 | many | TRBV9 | TGTGCCAGCAGCCCAGGACAGGGTTACTCTGGGGCCAACGTCCTGACTTTC | CASSPGQGYSGANVLTF
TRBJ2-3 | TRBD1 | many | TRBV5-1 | TGCGCCAGCAGCTGGGACCCGACAGGGATTAGCACAGATACGCAGTATTTT | CASSWDPTGISTDTQYF
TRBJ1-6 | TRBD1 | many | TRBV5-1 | TGCGCCAGCAGCTTGAAGGACAGGGAGAAATCACCCCTCCACTTT | CASSLKDREKSPLHF
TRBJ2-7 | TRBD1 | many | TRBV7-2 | TGTGCCAGCAGCTTACGGACAGGGTATGTCTACGAGCAGTACTTC | CASSLRTGYVYEQYF
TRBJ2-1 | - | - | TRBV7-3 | TGTGCCAGCAGCTTAAGTCGAGAGAATGAGCAGTTCTTC | CASSLSRENEQFF
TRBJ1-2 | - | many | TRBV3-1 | TGTGCCAGCAGCCAAGTCACGGGGGGCCATGGCTACACCTTC | CASSQVTGGHGYTF
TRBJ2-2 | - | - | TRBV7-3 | TGTGCCAGCAGCCCCAGGTCCGCGACCGGGGAGCTGTTTTTT | CASSPRSATGELFF
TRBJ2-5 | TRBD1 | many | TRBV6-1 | TGTGCCAGCAGTGGGCGGACAGGGGGCGGATCTGAGACCCAGTACTTC | CASSGRTGGGSETQYF
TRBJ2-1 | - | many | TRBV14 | TGTGCCAGCAGCCAAGTCCCCTACAATGAGCAGTTCTTC | CASSQVPYNEQFF
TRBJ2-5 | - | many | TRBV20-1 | TGCAGTGCCCCACCCTCTTGGCAGGGGTGGCAAGAGACCCAGTACTTC | CSAPPSWQGWQETQYF
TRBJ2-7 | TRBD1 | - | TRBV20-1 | TGCAGTGGCCGGACAGGGGTCTCCGAGCAGTACTTC | CSGRTGVSEQYF
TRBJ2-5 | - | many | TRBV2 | TGTGCCAGCAGGGGGGCCCTACGAGAGACCCAGTACTTC | CASRGALRETQYF
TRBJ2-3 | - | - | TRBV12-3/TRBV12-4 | TGTGCCAGCAGTGGCCAGGGATACGATACGCAGTATTTT | CASSGQGYDTQYF
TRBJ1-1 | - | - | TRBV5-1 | TGCGCCAGCAGCTTGGATGTCTCGGGGGAAGCTTTCTTT | CASSLDVSGEAFF
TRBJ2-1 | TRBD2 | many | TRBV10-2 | TGCGCCAGCAGTGAGTTGGGACTATCAATCAATGAGCAGTTCTTC | CASSELGLSINEQFF
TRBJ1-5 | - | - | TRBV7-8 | TGTGCCAGCAGCTTAGCTCGTCATGATAGCAATCAGCCCCAGCATTTT | CASSLARHDSNQPQHF
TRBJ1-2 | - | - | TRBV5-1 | TGCGCCAGCAGCTCCCAAGCTGGGCAGGGCTATGACTACACCTTC | CASSSQAGQGYDYTF
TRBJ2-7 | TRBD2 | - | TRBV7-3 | TGTGCCAGCAGCTTAACTAGCGGGAGCCTCTCCTACGAGCAGTACTTC | CASSLTSGSLSYEQYF